This section outlines one T cell receptor (beta chain) sequence together with its context. What it recognizes is unknown. Assay used: immunoSEQ multiplex PCR; TCRdb lists only in-frame clones, some missing. The profile shows 2,500,000 or so clones, 80% to 95% of them singletons. V lost 3 bases and J lost 3, with 14 bases in between. The CDR3 consists of 16 residues. Germline CDR1 MDHEN, CDR2 SYDVKM. This specimen comes from a study of shared clonotypes between healthy human individuals. Overall study context: A donor's plate count was three for CD4 naive and three for CD4 memory; CD8 naive had two and CD8 memory one. Study-level results: Only blood underwent sampling, and tissue repertoires likely differ. Shared clonotypes across all four donors exceeded non-shared ones in generation probability.

The TCR comes from a man aged 18 to 30 in good health. Some clones in this sample may be carry-over from other donors' samples. V gene TRBV28 combines with J gene TRBJ1-4; D gene ambiguous. The source material was naive CD4+ T cells from PBMCs. Subset noted: CD45RA+ positively selected. Here the CDR3 reads CASSFRAPVANEKLFF. CDR3 DNA: TGTGCCAGCAGTTTCCGGGCCCCAGTTGCTAATGAAAAACTGTTTTTT.